Listed below are T cell receptor beta chains from one sample, sequenced in a study of blood T cell repertoires in COVID-19. TCRdb's table, derived via immunoSEQ multiplex PCR, lists solely in-frame clones and lacks some. The profile shows about 200,000 clones, 75% to 90% of them singletons. Source material: peripheral blood. These receptors all come from a woman of 80 years or more with COVID-19, enrolled during active disease. CDR3s include the opening cysteine and the closing phenylalanine or tryptophan. A D gene is named only where the DNA matches it firmly. Where a row states a size, it is once, few, many or the class of an expanded clone; other rows omit it.

>.|TRBJ1-4|TRBV5-1|TRBD1
CASSVTGQGRANEKLFF
TGCGCCAGCAGTGTCACGGGACAGGGGCGGGCTAATGAAAAACTGTTTTTT
>.|TRBJ2-7|TRBV2|.
CASSGLAAAYEQYF
TGTGCCAGCAGTGGGCTAGCCGCCGCCTACGAGCAGTACTTC
>few|TRBJ2-2|TRBV2|.
CASSEVVWTGELFF
TGTGCCAGCAGTGAAGTTGTCTGGACAGGGGAGCTGTTTTTT
>.|TRBJ1-5|TRBV6-5|.
CASRVSLSNQPQHF
TGTGCCAGTAGAGTGAGTCTCAGCAATCAGCCCCAGCATTTT
>.|TRBJ1-3|TRBV2|.
CASTAALYGNTIYF
TGTGCCAGCACGGCAGCGTTGTATGGAAACACCATATATTTT
>.|TRBJ1-5|TRBV6-1|TRBD1
CASSEGTGGLNQPQHF
TGTGCCAGCAGTGAAGGGACAGGGGGCCTCAATCAGCCCCAGCATTTT
>.|TRBJ2-1|TRBV11-3|TRBD1
CASSPGTGGYNEQFF
TGTGCCAGCAGCCCCGGGACAGGGGGCTACAATGAGCAGTTCTTC
>.|TRBJ1-1|TRBV28|.
CASSLSLTEAFF
TGTGCCAGCAGTTTGTCGTTAACTGAAGCTTTCTTT
>.|TRBJ1-1|TRBV5-5|.
CASSLFGGFDTEAFF
TGTGCCAGCAGCTTATTCGGAGGGTTTGACACTGAAGCTTTCTTT
>few|TRBJ1-3|TRBV7-9|.
CASSLVGVSGNTIYF
TGTGCCAGCAGCTTGGTAGGGGTATCTGGAAACACCATATATTTT
>once|TRBJ2-7|TRBV28|TRBD1
CASSSTGTGDF
TGTGCCAGCAGTTCCACCGGGACAGGGGACTTC
>once|TRBJ2-3|TRBV5-6|.
CASSLVGREAHTQYF
TGTGCCAGCAGCTTGGTTGGTAGAGAGGCGCATACGCAGTATTTT
>.|TRBJ2-3|TRBV10-3|.
CAISDRGRRSTDTQYF
TGTGCCATCAGTGATAGAGGACGGAGGAGCACAGATACGCAGTATTTT
>.|TRBJ2-1|TRBV10-3|.
CAISVGKAGADNEQFF
TGTGCCATCAGTGTGGGTAAAGCGGGCGCCGACAATGAGCAGTTCTTC
>few|TRBJ1-6|TRBV15|TRBD1
CATSRNRGAEDHF
TGTGCCACCAGCAGGAACAGGGGGGCGGAAGACCACTTT
>.|TRBJ2-7|TRBV5-1|.
CASSYSAGVPTYEQYF
TGCGCCAGCAGTTACTCAGCAGGGGTACCCACCTACGAGCAGTACTTC
>.|TRBJ1-3|TRBV29-1|.
CSVEGGDGNTIYF
TGCAGCGTTGAAGGGGGCGACGGAAACACCATATATTTT
>.|TRBJ1-6|TRBV27|.
CASKGDAALNNSPLHF
TGTGCCAGCAAGGGAGATGCCGCGCTCAATAATTCACCCCTCCACTTT
>.|TRBJ1-3|TRBV19|.
CASSIRAYSGNTIYF
TGTGCCAGTAGCATCAGGGCCTACTCTGGAAACACCATATATTTT
>.|TRBJ1-2|TRBV18|.
CASSPDSLSYGYTF
TGTGCCAGCTCACCGGACTCCCTTTCCTATGGCTACACCTTC
>.|TRBJ1-2|TRBV2|.
CASSAGSNYGYTF
TGTGCCAGCAGTGCCGGGAGCAACTATGGCTACACCTTC
>medium-sized|TRBJ2-2|TRBV11-2|TRBD1
CASSLDGTGESTGELFF
TGTGCCAGCAGCTTAGATGGGACAGGGGAAAGCACCGGGGAGCTGTTTTTT
>.|TRBJ2-4|TRBV11-2|TRBD2
CASSLRSGGGNIQYF
TGTGCCAGCAGCTTAAGGTCGGGGGGAGGAAACATTCAGTACTTC
>.|TRBJ1-1|TRBV30|.
CAWSVEENTEAFF
TGTGCCTGGAGTGTAGAGGAGAACACTGAAGCTTTCTTT